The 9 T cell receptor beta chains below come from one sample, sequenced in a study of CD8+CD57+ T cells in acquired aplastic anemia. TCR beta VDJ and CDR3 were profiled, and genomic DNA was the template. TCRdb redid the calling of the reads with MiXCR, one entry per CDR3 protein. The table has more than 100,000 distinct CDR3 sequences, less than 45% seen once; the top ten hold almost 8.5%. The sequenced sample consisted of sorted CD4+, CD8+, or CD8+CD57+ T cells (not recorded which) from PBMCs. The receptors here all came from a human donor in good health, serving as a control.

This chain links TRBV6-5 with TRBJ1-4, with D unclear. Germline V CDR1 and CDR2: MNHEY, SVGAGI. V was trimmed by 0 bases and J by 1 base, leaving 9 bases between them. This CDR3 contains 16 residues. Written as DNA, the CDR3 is TGTGCCAGCAGTTACTCCCCGACTCGAACTAATGAAAAACTGTTTTTT. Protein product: CASSYSPTRTNEKLFF.

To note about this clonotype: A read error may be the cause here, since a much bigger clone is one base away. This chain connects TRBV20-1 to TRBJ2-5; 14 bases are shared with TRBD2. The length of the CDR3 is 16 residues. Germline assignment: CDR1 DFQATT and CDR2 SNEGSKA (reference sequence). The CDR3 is CGATPTSGGDQETQYF. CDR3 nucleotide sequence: TGCGGTGCTACTCCGACTAGCGGGGGGGATCAAGAGACCCAGTACTTC.

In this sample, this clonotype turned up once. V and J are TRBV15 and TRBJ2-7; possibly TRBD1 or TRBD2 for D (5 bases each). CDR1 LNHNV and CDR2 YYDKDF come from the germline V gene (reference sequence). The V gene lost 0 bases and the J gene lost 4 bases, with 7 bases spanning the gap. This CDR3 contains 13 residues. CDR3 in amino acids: CATSRDGGYEQYF. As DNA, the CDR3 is TGTGCCACCAGCAGAGATGGGGGATACGAGCAGTACTTC.

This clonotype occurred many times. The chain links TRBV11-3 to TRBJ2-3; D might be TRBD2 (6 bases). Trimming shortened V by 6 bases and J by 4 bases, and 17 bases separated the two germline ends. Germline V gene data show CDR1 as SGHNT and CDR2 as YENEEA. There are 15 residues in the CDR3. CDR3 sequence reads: CASRNSGPGADTQYF. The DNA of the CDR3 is TGTGCCAGCAGAAATAGCGGACCTGGGGCAGATACGCAGTATTTT.

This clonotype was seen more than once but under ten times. CDR3 sequence reads: CSATDGGNSPLHF. DNA of the CDR3: TGCAGTGCGACCGACGGAGGGAATTCACCCCTCCACTTT. The V gene is TRBV20-1, the J gene TRBJ1-6; D unclear. The V gene lost 6 bases and the J gene lost 7 bases, with 13 bases spanning the gap. Germline CDR1 reads DFQATT; CDR2 reads SNEGSKA (reference sequence). The CDR3 contains 13 residues.

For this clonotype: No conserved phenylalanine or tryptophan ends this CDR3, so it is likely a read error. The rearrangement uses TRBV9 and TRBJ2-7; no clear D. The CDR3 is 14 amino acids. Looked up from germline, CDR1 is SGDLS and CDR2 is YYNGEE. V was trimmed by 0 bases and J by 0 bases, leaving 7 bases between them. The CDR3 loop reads CASSVELTSYEQYL. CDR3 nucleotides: TGTGCCAGCAGCGTAGAGCTGACCTCCTACGAGCAGTACCTC.

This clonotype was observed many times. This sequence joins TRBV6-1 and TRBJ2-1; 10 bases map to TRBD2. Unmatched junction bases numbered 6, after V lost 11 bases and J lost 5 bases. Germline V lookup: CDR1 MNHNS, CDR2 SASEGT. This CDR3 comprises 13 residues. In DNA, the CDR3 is TGTGCCTGTAGCGGGGGGCAAAACAATGAGCAGTTCTTC. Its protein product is CACSGGQNNEQFF.

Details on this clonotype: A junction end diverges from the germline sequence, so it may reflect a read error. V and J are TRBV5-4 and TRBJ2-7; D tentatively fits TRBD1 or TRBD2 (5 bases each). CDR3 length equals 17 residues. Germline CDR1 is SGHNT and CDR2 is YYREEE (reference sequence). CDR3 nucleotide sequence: TGTGCCCGCAGCTTGGTTGGTCCGGGGAGTGGGGCCTATGAGCAGTACTTC. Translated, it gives CARSLVGPGSGAYEQYF.

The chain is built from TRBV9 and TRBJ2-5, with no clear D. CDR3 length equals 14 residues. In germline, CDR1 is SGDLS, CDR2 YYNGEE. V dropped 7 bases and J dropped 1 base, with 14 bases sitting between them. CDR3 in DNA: TGTGCCAGCGGCGAAAGGGCTACCCAAGAGACCCAGTACTTC. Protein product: CASGERATQETQYF. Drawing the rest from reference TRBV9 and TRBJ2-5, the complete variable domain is DSGVTQTPKHLITATGQRVTLRCSPRSGDLSVYWYQQSLDQGLQFLIQYYNGEERAKGNILERFSAQQFPDLHSELNLSSLELGDSALYFCASGERATQETQYFGPGTRLLVL.